The TCR beta chain described here comes from a study of T cell responses to AZD1222 COVID-19 vaccine. Study-wide findings and caveats: The study reported that nearly half of spike-specific TCRs target unmutated variant regions. Clonal diversity was possibly underestimated, and the donors were mostly white British, with more females. At study baseline, merely more than 5 AZD1222 recipients were seropositive.

For this clone: The antigen remains unidentified.

Pooling was applied to second doses at about 4 or about 12 weeks. Profiled with immunoSEQ multiplex PCR; TCRdb holds only in-frame clones, not every one. This table holds about 120,000 clones, around 90% found once. Per germline, CDR1 SGHRS and CDR2 YFSETQ. V was pared by 4 bases and J by 5 bases, with 8 bases of the junction left unmatched. The length of the CDR3 is 14 residues. Sequencing was performed on peripheral blood, taken 28 days after the second AZD1222 dose. The clonotype originates from an adult who received the AZD1222 COVID-19 vaccine. The rearrangement links TRBV5-1 to TRBJ2-5, with TRBD1 matching over 7 bases. The CDR3 nucleotides are TGCGCCAGCAGCGACAGGGAAGGGCGGGAGACCCAGTACTTC. Residues: CASSDREGRETQYF.